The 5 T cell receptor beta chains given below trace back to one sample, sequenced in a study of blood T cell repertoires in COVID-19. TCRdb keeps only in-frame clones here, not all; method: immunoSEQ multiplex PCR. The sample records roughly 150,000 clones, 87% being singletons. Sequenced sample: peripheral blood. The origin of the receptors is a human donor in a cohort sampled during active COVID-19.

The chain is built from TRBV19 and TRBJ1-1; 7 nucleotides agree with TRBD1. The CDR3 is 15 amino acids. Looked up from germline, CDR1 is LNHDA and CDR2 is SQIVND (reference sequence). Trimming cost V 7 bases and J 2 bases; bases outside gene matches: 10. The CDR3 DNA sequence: TGTGCCAGTACCCCCGACAGGGCCAGAAACACTGAAGCTTTCTTT. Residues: CASTPDRARNTEAFF. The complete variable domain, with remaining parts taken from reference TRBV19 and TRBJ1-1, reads DGGITQSPKYLFRKEGQNVTLSCEQNLNHDAMYWYRQDPGQGLRLIYYSQIVNDFQKGDIAEGYSVSREKKESFPLTVTSAQKNPTAFYLCASTPDRARNTEAFFGQGTRLTVV.

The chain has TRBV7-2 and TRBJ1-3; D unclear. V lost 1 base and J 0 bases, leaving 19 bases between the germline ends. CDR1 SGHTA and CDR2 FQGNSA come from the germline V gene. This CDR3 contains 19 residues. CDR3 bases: TGTGCCAGCAGCTTAGTATTCCCCGGAGGGATTCCCTCTGGAAACACCATATATTTT. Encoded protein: CASSLVFPGGIPSGNTIYF.

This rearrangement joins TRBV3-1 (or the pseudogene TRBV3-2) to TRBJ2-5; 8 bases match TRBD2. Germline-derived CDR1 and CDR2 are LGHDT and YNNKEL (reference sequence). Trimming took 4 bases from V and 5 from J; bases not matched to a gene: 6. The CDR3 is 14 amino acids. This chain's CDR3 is CASSLAGRGETQYF. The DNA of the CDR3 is TGTGCCAGCAGCCTAGCGGGGAGGGGGGAGACCCAGTACTTC.

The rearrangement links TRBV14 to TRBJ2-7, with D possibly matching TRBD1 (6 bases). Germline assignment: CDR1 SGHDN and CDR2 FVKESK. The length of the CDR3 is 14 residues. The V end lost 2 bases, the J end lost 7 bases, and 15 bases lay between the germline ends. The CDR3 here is CASSQSRGWKEQYF. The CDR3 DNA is TGTGCCAGCAGCCAATCGAGGGGGTGGAAAGAGCAGTACTTC.

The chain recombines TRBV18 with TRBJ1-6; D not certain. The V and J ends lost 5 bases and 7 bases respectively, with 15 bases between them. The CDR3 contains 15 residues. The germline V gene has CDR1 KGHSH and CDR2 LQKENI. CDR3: CASSASDGPNSPLHF. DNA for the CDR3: TGTGCCAGCTCAGCCTCGGATGGGCCCAATTCACCCCTCCACTTT.